These T cell receptor beta chains were read from a single sample in a study of T cell responses to AZD1222 COVID-19 vaccine. The data were produced by immunoSEQ multiplex PCR, yet TCRdb's version contains in-frame clones alone and is incomplete. This sample has 150,000 to 200,000 clones, with 93% found just once. Sequenced material: peripheral blood, taken on day 0 of AZD1222 vaccination. These receptors were collected from an adult in good health. Each CDR3 is given with its conserved first and last residue. The D gene is left open where the match is weak. Expanded clones are given a class, and other clones once, few, many or no size at all.

V	D	J	size	CDR3	DNA
TRBV2	.	TRBJ1-2	.	CASSFPRDGPNYGYTF	TGTGCCAGCAGTTTTCCTAGGGACGGTCCTAACTATGGCTACACCTTC
TRBV5-1	.	TRBJ1-2	.	CASSLAYGQTYGYTF	TGCGCCAGCAGCTTGGCATACGGACAGACTTATGGCTACACCTTC
TRBV7-2	TRBD1	TRBJ2-1	.	CASSPGTGVREQFF	TGTGCCAGCAGCCCCGGGACAGGAGTTCGTGAGCAGTTCTTC
TRBV19	.	TRBJ1-1	.	CATTFGRGEAFF	TGTGCCACCACCTTCGGTCGGGGTGAAGCTTTCTTT
TRBV6-4	TRBD1	TRBJ1-3	.	CASSTGTDAPESSGNTIYF	TGTGCCAGCAGTACCGGGACAGACGCCCCCGAGAGCTCTGGAAACACCATATATTTT
TRBV9	.	TRBJ1-1	.	CASSGEMNTEAFF	TGTGCCAGCAGCGGGGAGATGAACACTGAAGCTTTCTTT
TRBV6-5	TRBD2	TRBJ2-1	once	CASSWDGGGIRNEQFF	TGTGCCAGCAGTTGGGACGGGGGGGGCATCAGGAATGAGCAGTTCTTC
TRBV23-1	.	TRBJ2-1	.	CASSQSDNEQFF	TGCGCCAGCAGTCAGTCGGACAATGAGCAGTTCTTC
TRBV19	.	TRBJ2-1	.	CASSIGFSAEGADEQFF	TGTGCCAGTAGTATTGGCTTCTCGGCAGAAGGGGCCGATGAGCAGTTCTTC
TRBV6-5	.	TRBJ1-2	.	CASSYGGGVRGYTF	TGTGCCAGCAGTTACGGCGGGGGTGTGCGTGGCTACACCTTC
TRBV25-1	.	TRBJ2-1	.	CASRDRFLGNEQFF	TGTGCCAGCAGGGACCGTTTTCTTGGAAATGAGCAGTTCTTC
TRBV6-5	.	TRBJ1-3	.	CASSDSGSGNTIYF	TGTGCCAGCAGTGACTCAGGGTCTGGAAACACCATATATTTT
TRBV2	.	TRBJ1-4	.	CASRSSGDNEKLFF	TGTGCCAGCAGGTCGTCTGGGGACAATGAAAAACTGTTTTTT
TRBV7-8	.	TRBJ2-1	.	CASSRGNEQFF	TGTGCCAGCAGCCGTGGGAATGAGCAGTTCTTC
TRBV10-2	.	TRBJ1-1	.	CASSESRLGAGAEAFF	TGCGCCAGCAGTGAGTCGAGGCTTGGGGCAGGGGCGGAAGCTTTCTTT
TRBV27	TRBD1	TRBJ1-2	.	CASSRNRGSGYTF	TGTGCCAGCAGCCGGAACAGGGGGTCCGGATACACCTTC
TRBV1	.	TRBJ1-2	.	CTSSWAKTYGYTF	TGCACCAGCAGTTGGGCCAAAACCTATGGCTACACCTTC
TRBV4-1	TRBD1	TRBJ1-1	.	CASSQKTGYTEAFF	TGCGCCAGCAGCCAAAAGACAGGGTACACTGAAGCTTTCTTT
TRBV9	.	TRBJ1-1	.	CASSKRGADTEAFF	TGTGCCAGCAGCAAGCGGGGGGCGGATACTGAAGCTTTCTTT
TRBV5-1	.	TRBJ1-1	.	CASSLGSLTEAFF	TGCGCCAGCAGCTTGGGGTCCCTCACTGAAGCTTTCTTT
TRBV9	TRBD1	TRBJ1-4	.	CASSADRGPNEKLFF	TGTGCCAGCAGCGCGGACAGGGGTCCTAATGAAAAACTGTTTTTT
TRBV2	.	TRBJ1-5	.	CASSDEGSPQHF	TGTGCCAGCAGTGACGAGGGGTCGCCCCAGCATTTT
TRBV15	.	TRBJ2-7	.	CATSRVSEGSYEQYF	TGTGCCACCAGCAGAGTGTCGGAGGGGTCCTACGAGCAGTACTTC
TRBV30	TRBD1	TRBJ2-7	.	CAWRTQGEVYEQYF	TGTGCCTGGAGAACGCAGGGGGAAGTTTACGAGCAGTACTTC
TRBV9	.	TRBJ2-7	few	CASSVESQSYEQYF	TGTGCCAGCAGCGTAGAGAGTCAATCCTACGAGCAGTACTTC
TRBV14	.	TRBJ2-5	.	CASSQWAETQYF	TGTGCCAGCAGCCAATGGGCGGAGACCCAGTACTTC
TRBV19	.	TRBJ2-3	.	CASSNTRPDTQYF	TGTGCCAGTAGTAACACGCGGCCGGATACGCAGTATTTT
TRBV7-2	TRBD2	TRBJ2-1	.	CASSFRAGGLLLHEQFF	TGTGCCAGCAGTTTTCGAGCGGGGGGGCTCCTACTACATGAGCAGTTCTTC
TRBV6-1	.	TRBJ1-3	.	CASSEATGNTIYF	TGTGCCAGCAGTGAGGCTACTGGAAACACCATATATTTT
TRBV9	TRBD1	TRBJ1-6	.	CASSGGQGRDSPLHF	TGTGCCAGCAGCGGAGGACAGGGCCGCGATTCACCCCTCCACTTT
TRBV7-6	TRBD2	TRBJ2-5	.	CASSPRLAGGETQYF	TGTGCCAGCAGCCCTCGACTAGCCGGGGGGGAGACCCAGTACTTC
TRBV30	TRBD1	TRBJ2-3	.	CAWSRGLSTDTQYF	TGTGCCTGGAGTAGGGGGCTGAGCACAGATACGCAGTATTTT
TRBV2	TRBD2	TRBJ2-5	.	CASRRGAWPRETQYF	TGTGCCAGCAGGCGGGGGGCCTGGCCGCGAGAGACCCAGTACTTC
TRBV11-2	.	TRBJ1-1	once	CASSRQRRTEAFF	TGTGCCAGCAGTAGACAGCGGAGGACTGAAGCTTTCTTT
TRBV19	TRBD1	TRBJ1-1	.	CASRDRGDVTEAFF	TGTGCCAGTAGGGACAGGGGGGATGTGACTGAAGCTTTCTTT
TRBV24-1	.	TRBJ2-5	.	CATSDSHGETQYF	TGTGCCACCAGTGATTCCCACGGGGAGACCCAGTACTTC
TRBV9	.	TRBJ2-7	.	CASSAEGRAGEQYF	TGTGCCAGCAGCGCCGAGGGGAGAGCTGGCGAGCAGTACTTC
TRBV30	.	TRBJ1-4	.	CAWDRGFNEKLFF	TGTGCCTGGGACCGGGGGTTTAATGAAAAACTGTTTTTT
TRBV20-1	.	TRBJ2-3	.	CSASGGISTDTQYF	TGCAGTGCTAGTGGGGGGATTAGCACAGATACGCAGTATTTT
TRBV2	.	TRBJ1-2	.	CASSVVTRYTF	TGTGCCAGCAGTGTAGTAACACGCTACACCTTC
TRBV3-1/TRBV3-2	.	TRBJ2-2	.	CASSQGGGTGELFF	TGTGCCAGCAGCCAAGGAGGTGGGACCGGGGAGCTGTTTTTT
TRBV7-9	.	TRBJ1-1	.	CASSRTVGWTEAFF	TGTGCCAGCAGCAGAACGGTCGGGTGGACTGAAGCTTTCTTT
TRBV7-2	.	TRBJ2-5	once	CASSLIVDQETQYF	TGTGCCAGCAGCTTAATAGTCGACCAAGAGACCCAGTACTTC
TRBV12-3/TRBV12-4	.	TRBJ1-2	.	CASSFEGLGGYTF	TGTGCCAGCAGTTTCGAGGGCTTGGGCGGCTACACCTTC
TRBV2	TRBD1	TRBJ1-1	.	CATSDREATEAFF	TGTGCCACTTCGGACAGGGAAGCGACTGAAGCTTTCTTT
TRBV6-2/TRBV6-3	.	TRBJ1-5	.	CASSYSLRSVYSNQPQHF	TGTGCCAGCAGTTACTCGTTGCGGTCAGTATATAGCAATCAGCCCCAGCATTTT
TRBV15	.	TRBJ1-4	.	CATSRISNPNEKLFF	TGTGCCACCAGCAGAATATCGAACCCCAATGAAAAACTGTTTTTT
TRBV5-5	.	TRBJ1-6	once	CASSFLGGRWNSPLHF	TGTGCCAGCAGCTTCCTCGGGGGACGGTGGAATTCACCCCTCCACTTT
TRBV19	.	TRBJ1-5	.	CASSIGPGGPPDQPQHF	TGTGCCAGTAGTATAGGGCCGGGGGGACCCCCGGATCAGCCCCAGCATTTT
TRBV4-3	.	TRBJ2-2	.	CASSEDRRPNTGELFF	TGCGCCAGCAGCGAAGACAGACGACCGAACACCGGGGAGCTGTTTTTT
TRBV18	.	TRBJ1-4	once	CASSSSQTGLFF	TGTGCCAGCTCATCGAGTCAGACGGGGCTGTTTTTT
TRBV14	.	TRBJ1-2	.	CASSQGQEYGYTF	TGTGCCAGCAGCCAAGGGCAGGAGTATGGCTACACCTTC
TRBV12-3/TRBV12-4	TRBD2	TRBJ2-7	few	CASSSGGEQYF	TGTGCCAGCAGTTCGGGGGGGGAGCAGTACTTC
TRBV9	.	TRBJ2-1	.	CASSAGRDPLYNEQFF	TGTGCCAGCAGCGCAGGCCGGGACCCCCTGTACAATGAGCAGTTCTTC
TRBV2	.	TRBJ2-1	.	CASIRVRDNEQFF	TGTGCCAGCATAAGGGTCCGGGACAATGAGCAGTTCTTC